This T cell receptor (beta chain) comes out of a study of hypomethylating agent response in myelodysplastic syndrome. Study at large: Hypomethylating treatment was azacitidine in about 70% of the 11, decitabine in 3 of 11. TET2 mutation, the most common, occurred in about 50% of the 11 patients.

Whole-study results and caveats: Responders gained more novel clonotypes; non-responders had more contracted clonotypes after treatment.

Regarding this clone: Its antigen is not known.

Under the authors' procedure: Previously reported viral-epitope specificity per VDJdb covered about 1.5% of 168,753 unique clonotypes. Generated by immunoSEQ multiplex PCR, the TCRdb table keeps only in-frame clones and is missing some. V and J calls and clone size are given by that table; D and trimming were obtained from the DNA. The repertoire consists of several thousand clones, with approximately 84% occurring once and the leading ten covering roughly 8.8%. Germline loops: CDR1 LNHDA, CDR2 SQIVND (reference sequence). V was cut by 4 bases and J by 1 base, with 11 bases left in between. The CDR3 spans 14 residues.

This sample comprised bone marrow, obtained before or after starting hypomethylating agent treatment for myelodysplastic syndrome (not recorded which). The chain joins TRBV19 to TRBJ2-7, with D perhaps given as TRBD1 or TRBD2 (6 bases each). The sequence was collected from a human donor with myelodysplastic syndrome. The CDR3 region has the DNA TGTGCCAGTAGTACCCGGGGGCGATCCTACGAGCAGTACTTC. Translating gives CASSTRGRSYEQYF.